The 14 T cell receptor beta chains listed next were all sequenced from one sample in a study of shared clonotypes between healthy human individuals. The table came from immunoSEQ multiplex PCR; TCRdb's copy has only in-frame clones and leaves some out. The table lists some 2.4 million clones, more than 85% of them singletons. Material: naive CD4+ T cells from PBMCs. Stated subset: CD45RA+ positively selected. All receptors derive from a man aged 18 to 29 in good health. Some clones in this sample may be carry-over from other donors' samples.

The chain links TRBV7-2 to TRBJ2-7, with D perhaps TRBD2 (6 bases). V was clipped by 5 bases and J by 4 bases, with 18 bases between them. Germline lookup yields CDR1 SGHTA and CDR2 FQGNSA. The CDR3 sequence is 15 residues long. The CDR3 is CASSVSPGETYEQYF. The CDR3 DNA follows: TGTGCCAGCAGCGTAAGCCCGGGAGAGACTTACGAGCAGTACTTC.

The gene calls are TRBV11-2 and TRBJ1-3, with D perhaps matching TRBD1 (6 bases). CDR1 and CDR2 (germline): SGHAT, FQNNGV. There are 18 residues in the CDR3. V lost 2 bases to trimming and J lost 4 bases, with 21 bases between them. CDR3 DNA sequence: TGTGCCAGCAGCTTATCGCTAGGGGGGACCGGTAGCGGAAACACCATATATTTT. Protein sequence: CASSLSLGGTGSGNTIYF.

The chain employs TRBV30 and TRBJ2-7; possibly TRBD2 for D (5 bases). V was pared by 0 bases and J by 0 bases, with 12 bases between. The germline gives CDR1 GTSNPN, CDR2 SVGIG (reference sequence). The CDR3 consists of 15 residues. Written as DNA, the CDR3 is TGTGCCTGGAGTGTAGGAGGTTTTAGCTCCTACGAGCAGTACTTC. Protein product: CAWSVGGFSSYEQYF.

Comment on this clone: In the same sample, other DNA sequences code for this CDR3. The chain employs TRBV18 and TRBJ1-2; 10 bases are a match to TRBD1. With 3 bases clipped from V and 2 bases from J, the junction kept 3 bases outside the gene matches. The CDR3 covers 15 residues. CDR1 and CDR2 from the germline V gene are KGHSH and LQKENI. The CDR3 region is CASSPGTGENYGYTF. CDR3 bases: TGTGCCAGCTCACCGGGGACAGGGGAGAACTATGGCTACACCTTC.

This rearrangement joins TRBV5-4 to TRBJ1-2, with TRBD1 matching over 8 bases. Germline CDR1 and CDR2: SGHNT and YYREEE (reference sequence). V lost 4 bases and J lost 7; bases outside the gene matches: 12. This CDR3 region has 15 residues. CDR3 DNA sequence: TGTGCCAGCAGCCGTGGACAGGGTGGAATGGGTGGCTACACCTTC. This gives the protein CASSRGQGGMGGYTF. The whole variable domain, filled in from reference TRBV5-4 and TRBJ1-2, reads ETGVTQSPTHLIKTRGQQVTLRCSSQSGHNTVSWYQQALGQGPQFIFQYYREEENGRGNFPPRFSGLQFPNYSSELNVNALELDDSALYLCASSRGQGGMGGYTFGSGTRLTVV.

V usage is TRBV6-1 and J usage is TRBJ1-5; D remains unclear. V was cut by 1 base and J by 0 bases, with 16 bases left in between. This CDR3 contains 18 residues. CDR1 is MNHNS, CDR2 SASEGT, per germline. CDR3: CASSEGPWLSYSNQPQHF. The CDR3 DNA is TGTGCCAGCAGTGAAGGACCCTGGCTCTCATATAGCAATCAGCCCCAGCATTTT.

This clone has just one count. The chain carries TRBV7-3 and TRBJ2-3; possible D gene TRBD1, 6 bases. CDR3 length equals 15 residues. CDR1 is SGHTA and CDR2 is FQGTGA in the germline V gene. V shed 2 bases and J shed 4 bases, with 13 bases lying between them. Here the CDR3 reads CASSLYGQIADTQYF. DNA for the CDR3: TGTGCCAGCAGCTTATACGGACAGATCGCAGATACGCAGTATTTT.

The gene calls are TRBV5-1 and TRBJ2-3; a weak D match, TRBD2 (6 bases). Per germline, CDR1 SGHRS and CDR2 YFSETQ. CDR3 length equals 15 residues. The germline V and J ends were trimmed by 0 bases and 4 bases, with 12 bases remaining between them. Here the CDR3 reads CASSLASGLADTQYF. For the CDR3, the DNA is TGCGCCAGCAGCTTGGCCAGCGGGTTGGCAGATACGCAGTATTTT.

This clone was counted a single time. This rearrangement joins TRBV10-3 to TRBJ1-5, with D hard to call. The CDR3 is 12 residues long. The germline V gene has CDR1 ENHRY and CDR2 SYGVKD. Deletions cut 5 bases from V and 5 bases from J, with 7 bases between. CDR3 residues: CAISSGDQPQHF. In nucleotides, the CDR3 is TGTGCCATCAGTTCAGGTGATCAGCCCCAGCATTTT.

The chain combines TRBV6-4 with TRBJ1-1; 12 bases map to TRBD1. The length of the CDR3 is 17 residues. Germline V gives CDR1 MRHNA, CDR2 SNTAGT. Trimming at V came to 2 bases and at J to 3 bases, leaving 7 bases not matched to a gene. The CDR3 region is CASSDTGTGGLYTEAFF. CDR3 in DNA: TGTGCCAGCAGTGACACTGGGACAGGGGGCTTGTACACTGAAGCTTTCTTT.

In regard to this clone: Other DNA sequences from this sample encode an identical CDR3 as well. The V call is TRBV7-9, the J call TRBJ2-7; D remains unclear. The V gene's germline CDR1 is SEHNR and CDR2 FQNEAQ (reference sequence). The CDR3 has 14 amino acids. V lost 3 bases, J lost 3 bases, and 12 bases lay in between. DNA for the CDR3: TGTGCCAGCAGCTTGGGTACGAGTAGCTACGAGCAGTACTTC. This gives the protein CASSLGTSSYEQYF.

The V gene is TRBV5-1, the J gene TRBJ2-5; no definite D call. CDR1 SGHRS and CDR2 YFSETQ come from the germline V gene. There are 16 residues in the CDR3. Trimming left V 1 base short and J 0 bases short, with 13 bases between. The CDR3 DNA reads TGCGCCAGCAGCTTGTCCGCGACGGGTTACCAAGAGACCCAGTACTTC. It is translated as CASSLSATGYQETQYF.

The chain joins TRBV7-3 to TRBJ2-2; 9 bases map to TRBD2. CDR1 SGHTA and CDR2 FQGTGA come from the germline V gene. The CDR3 is 15 residues long. Trimming removed 4 bases from V and 3 bases from J; junction bases left unmatched: 3. The CDR3 sequence is CASSSSGVHTGELFF. CDR3 DNA sequence: TGTGCCAGCAGCTCTAGCGGGGTTCACACCGGGGAGCTGTTTTTT.

CDR3 residues: CASSLATGALNTEAFF. The DNA of the CDR3 is TGTGCCAGCAGCTTAGCAACGGGGGCCCTGAACACTGAAGCTTTCTTT. The chain employs TRBV7-2 and TRBJ1-1; TRBD1 is a possible D gene (6 bases). Trimming removed 0 bases from V and 0 bases from J, with 11 bases in between. Germline-derived CDR1 and CDR2 are SGHTA and FQGNSA. The CDR3 extends over 16 amino acids.